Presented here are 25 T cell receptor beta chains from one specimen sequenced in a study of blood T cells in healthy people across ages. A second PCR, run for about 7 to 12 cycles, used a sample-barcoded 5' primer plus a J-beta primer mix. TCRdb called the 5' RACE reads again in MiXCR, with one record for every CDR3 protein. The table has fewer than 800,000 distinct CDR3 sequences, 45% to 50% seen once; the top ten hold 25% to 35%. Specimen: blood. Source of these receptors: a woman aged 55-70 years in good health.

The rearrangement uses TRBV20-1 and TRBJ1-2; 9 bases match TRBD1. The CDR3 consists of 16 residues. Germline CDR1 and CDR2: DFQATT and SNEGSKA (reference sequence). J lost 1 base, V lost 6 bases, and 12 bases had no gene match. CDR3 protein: CSARTGERGRNYGYTF. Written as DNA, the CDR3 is TGCAGTGCCCGGACAGGGGAAAGAGGACGTAACTATGGCTACACCTTC.

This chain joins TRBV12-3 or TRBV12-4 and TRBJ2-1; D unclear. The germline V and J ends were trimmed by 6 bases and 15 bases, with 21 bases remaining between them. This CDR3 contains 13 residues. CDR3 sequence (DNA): TGTGCCAGCAGCCCCGTAGGGCCGCGTAAAGTGTTCTTC. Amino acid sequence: CASSPVGPRKVFF.

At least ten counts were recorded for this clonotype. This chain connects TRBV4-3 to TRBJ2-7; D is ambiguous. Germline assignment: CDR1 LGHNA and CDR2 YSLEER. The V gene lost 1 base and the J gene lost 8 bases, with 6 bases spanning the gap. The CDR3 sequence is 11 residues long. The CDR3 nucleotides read TGCGCCAGCAGCCAAGCCGAACAGCAGTACTTC. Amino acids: CASSQAEQQYF.

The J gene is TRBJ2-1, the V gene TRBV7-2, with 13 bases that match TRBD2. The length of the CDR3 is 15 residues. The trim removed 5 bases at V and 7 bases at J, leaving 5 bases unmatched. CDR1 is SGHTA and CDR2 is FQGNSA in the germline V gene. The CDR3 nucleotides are TGTGCCAGCAGCCCATGGACTAGCGGGAGTAATGAGCAGTTCTTC. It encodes CASSPWTSGSNEQFF. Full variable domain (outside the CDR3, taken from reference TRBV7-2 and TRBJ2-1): GAGVSQSPSNKVTEKGKDVELRCDPISGHTALYWYRQSLGQGLEFLIYFQGNSAPDKSGLPSDRFSAERTGGSVSTLTIQRTQQEDSAVYLCASSPWTSGSNEQFFGPGTRLTVL.

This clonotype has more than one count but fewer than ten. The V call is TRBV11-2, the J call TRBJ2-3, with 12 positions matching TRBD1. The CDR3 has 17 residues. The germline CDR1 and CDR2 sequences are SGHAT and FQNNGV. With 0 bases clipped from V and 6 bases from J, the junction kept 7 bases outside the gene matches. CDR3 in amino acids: CASSLDRGQGAHDTQYF. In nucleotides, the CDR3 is TGTGCCAGCAGCTTAGATCGGGGACAGGGGGCGCATGATACGCAGTATTTT.

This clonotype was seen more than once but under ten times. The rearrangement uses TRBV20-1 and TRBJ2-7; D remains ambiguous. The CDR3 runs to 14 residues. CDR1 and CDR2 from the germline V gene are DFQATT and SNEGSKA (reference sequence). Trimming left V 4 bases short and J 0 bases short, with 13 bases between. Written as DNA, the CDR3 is TGCAGTGCTAACCATCTGGACCGCTCCTACGAGCAGTACTTC. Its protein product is CSANHLDRSYEQYF.

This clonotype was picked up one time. In nucleotides, the CDR3 is TGCAGTGCTGGGGGGGACAGAGAAGGCTACACCTTC. Translating it yields CSAGGDREGYTF. The chain couples TRBV20-1 to TRBJ1-2; 7 positions agree with TRBD1. Germline assignment: CDR1 DFQATT and CDR2 SNEGSKA (reference sequence). V shed 5 bases and J 8 bases; nucleotides not matched to a gene: 8. CDR3 length equals 12 residues.

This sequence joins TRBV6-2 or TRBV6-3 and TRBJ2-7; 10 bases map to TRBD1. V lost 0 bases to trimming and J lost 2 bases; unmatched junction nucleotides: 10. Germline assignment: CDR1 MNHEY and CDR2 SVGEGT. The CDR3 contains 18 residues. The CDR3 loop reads CASSYSSPGQGFAYEQYF. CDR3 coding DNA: TGTGCCAGCAGTTACTCGTCACCGGGACAGGGGTTTGCCTACGAGCAGTACTTC.

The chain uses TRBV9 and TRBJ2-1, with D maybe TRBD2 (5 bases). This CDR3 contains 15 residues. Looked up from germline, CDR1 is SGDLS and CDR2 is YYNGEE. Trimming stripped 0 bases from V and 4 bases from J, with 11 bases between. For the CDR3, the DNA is TGTGCCAGCAGCGTAGGGGAGAAAGGGTACAATGAGCAGTTCTTC. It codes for CASSVGEKGYNEQFF.

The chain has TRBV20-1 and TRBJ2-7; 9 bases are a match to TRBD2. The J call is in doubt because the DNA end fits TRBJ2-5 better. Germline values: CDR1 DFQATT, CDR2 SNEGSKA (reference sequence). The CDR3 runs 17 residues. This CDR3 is CSARGLMVAGVWETQYF. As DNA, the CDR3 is TGCAGTGCTAGAGGTCTCATGGTAGCGGGAGTGTGGGAGACCCAGTACTTC.

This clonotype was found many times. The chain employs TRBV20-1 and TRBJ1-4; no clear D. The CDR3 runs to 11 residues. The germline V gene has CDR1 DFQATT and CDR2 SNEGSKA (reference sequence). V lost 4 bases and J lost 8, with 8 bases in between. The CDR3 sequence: CSAIHGEKLFF. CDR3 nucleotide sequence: TGCAGTGCTATTCATGGGGAAAAACTGTTTTTT.

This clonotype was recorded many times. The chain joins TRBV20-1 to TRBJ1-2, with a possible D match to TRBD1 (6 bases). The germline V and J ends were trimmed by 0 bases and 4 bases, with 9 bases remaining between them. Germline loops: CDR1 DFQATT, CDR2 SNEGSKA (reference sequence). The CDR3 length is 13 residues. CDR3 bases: TGCAGTGCTAGAGATTACAGGGCCTATGGCTACACCTTC. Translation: CSARDYRAYGYTF.

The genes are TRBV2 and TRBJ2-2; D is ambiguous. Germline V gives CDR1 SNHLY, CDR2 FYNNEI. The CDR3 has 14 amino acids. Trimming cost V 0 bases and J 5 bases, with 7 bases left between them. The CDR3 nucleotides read TGTGCCAGCAGTGAAGCGTTAACAACCGGGGAGCTGTTTTTT. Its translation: CASSEALTTGELFF.

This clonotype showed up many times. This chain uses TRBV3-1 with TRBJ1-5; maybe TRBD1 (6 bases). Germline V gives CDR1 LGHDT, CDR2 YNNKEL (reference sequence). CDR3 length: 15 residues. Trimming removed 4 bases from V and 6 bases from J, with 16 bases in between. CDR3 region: CASSRGAQGTQPQHF. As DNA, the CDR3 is TGTGCCAGCAGCCGGGGAGCACAGGGAACTCAGCCCCAGCATTTT.

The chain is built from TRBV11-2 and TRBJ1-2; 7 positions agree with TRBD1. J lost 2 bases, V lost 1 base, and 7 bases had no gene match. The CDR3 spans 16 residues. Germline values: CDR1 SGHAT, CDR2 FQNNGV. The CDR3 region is CASSLGGGQSNYGYTF. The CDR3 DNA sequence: TGTGCCAGCAGCTTAGGGGGGGGACAGTCAAACTATGGCTACACCTTC.

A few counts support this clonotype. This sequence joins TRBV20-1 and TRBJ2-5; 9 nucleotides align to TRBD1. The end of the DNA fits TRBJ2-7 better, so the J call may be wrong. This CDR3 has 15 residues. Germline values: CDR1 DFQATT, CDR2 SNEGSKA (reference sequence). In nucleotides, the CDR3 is TGCAGTGCTGGGTCAGGGGACAGGGTATCCCACGAGCAGTACTTC. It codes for CSAGSGDRVSHEQYF.

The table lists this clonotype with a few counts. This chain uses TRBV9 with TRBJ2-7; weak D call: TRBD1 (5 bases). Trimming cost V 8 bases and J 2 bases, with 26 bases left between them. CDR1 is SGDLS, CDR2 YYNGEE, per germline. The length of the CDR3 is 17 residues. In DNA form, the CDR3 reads TGTGCCAGTCACAGGCCTCCCGCCATCTGGGGTACCTACGAGCAGTACTTC. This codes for CASHRPPAIWGTYEQYF.

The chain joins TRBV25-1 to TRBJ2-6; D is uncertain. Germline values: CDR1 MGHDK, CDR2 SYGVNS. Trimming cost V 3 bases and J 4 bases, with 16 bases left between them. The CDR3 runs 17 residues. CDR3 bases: TGTGCCAGCAGTGATGGAGTGTTCGACGGGGGGGCCAACGTCCTGACTTTC. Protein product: CASSDGVFDGGANVLTF.

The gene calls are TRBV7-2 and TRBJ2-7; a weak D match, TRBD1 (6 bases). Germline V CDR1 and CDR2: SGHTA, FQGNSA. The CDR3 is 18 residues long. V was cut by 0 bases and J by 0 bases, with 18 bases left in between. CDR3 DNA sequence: TGTGCCAGCAGCTTAGCCCCAAGCGGACAGATAAGCTCCTACGAGCAGTACTTC. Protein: CASSLAPSGQISSYEQYF.

CDR3 nucleotide sequence: TGTGCCAGCAGCACCCCCTCCAGGGACAGTTCCTACGAGCAGTACTTC. Its translation: CASSTPSRDSSYEQYF. This rearrangement joins TRBV7-9 to TRBJ2-7; 7 positions match TRBD1. This CDR3 is 16 amino acids long. Germline V CDR1 and CDR2: SEHNR, FQNEAQ (reference sequence). The J segment lost 1 base and the V segment lost 5 bases, leaving 11 bases of the junction unmatched.

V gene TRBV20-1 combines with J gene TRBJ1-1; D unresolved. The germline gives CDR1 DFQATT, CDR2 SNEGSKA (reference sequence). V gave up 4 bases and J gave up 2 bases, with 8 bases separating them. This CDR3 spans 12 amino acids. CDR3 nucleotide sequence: TGCAGTGCTATTATTTTCAACACTGAAGCTTTCTTT. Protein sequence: CSAIIFNTEAFF.

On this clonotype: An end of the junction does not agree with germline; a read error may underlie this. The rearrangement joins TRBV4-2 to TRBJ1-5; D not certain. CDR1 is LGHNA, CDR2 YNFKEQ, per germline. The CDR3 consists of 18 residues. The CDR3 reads CASGQDRAGLGNNQPQHF. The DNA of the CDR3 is TGTGCCAGCGGCCAAGACCGGGCAGGTCTGGGGAACAATCAGCCCCAGCATTTT.

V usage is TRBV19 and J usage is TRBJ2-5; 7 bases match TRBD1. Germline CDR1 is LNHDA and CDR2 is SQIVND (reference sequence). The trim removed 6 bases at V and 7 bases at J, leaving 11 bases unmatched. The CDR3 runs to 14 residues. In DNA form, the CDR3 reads TGTGCCAGTAGCCGGACAGGAGAGCTATGGACCCAGTACTTC. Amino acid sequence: CASSRTGELWTQYF.

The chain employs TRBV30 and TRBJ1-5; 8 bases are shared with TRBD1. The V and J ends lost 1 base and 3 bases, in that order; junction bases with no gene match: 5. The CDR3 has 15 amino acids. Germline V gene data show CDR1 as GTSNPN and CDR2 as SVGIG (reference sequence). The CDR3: CAWSASDRDNQPQHF. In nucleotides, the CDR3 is TGTGCCTGGAGTGCCTCGGACAGGGACAATCAGCCCCAGCATTTT.

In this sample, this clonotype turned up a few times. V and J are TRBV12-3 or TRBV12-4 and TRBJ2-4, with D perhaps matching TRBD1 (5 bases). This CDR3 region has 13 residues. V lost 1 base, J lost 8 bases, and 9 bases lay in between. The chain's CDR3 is CASSLVGADIQYF. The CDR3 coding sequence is TGTGCCAGCAGTTTAGTAGGGGCGGACATTCAGTACTTC.